The 26 T cell receptor beta chains below were found in one sample sequenced in a study of T cells in Graves' hyperthyroidism and ophthalmopathy. Amplified regions were TCR beta CDR3 sequences from RNA transcripts. An initial round of RT-PCR targeting the TCR CDR3 relied on the HTBI primer set. TCRdb reprocessed the multiplex PCR reads with MiXCR, giving one entry per CDR3 protein. The sample lists 600,000 to 650,000 distinct CDR3 sequences, roughly 16% seen once, with around 4% in the top ten. Sequencing input: blood. Receptors originate from a young woman with Graves' hyperthyroidism.

This clonotype occurred once. A read error may explain this, as a much larger clone is one base away. The chain combines TRBV5-6 with TRBJ2-7; D possibly corresponds to TRBD1 (6 bases). This CDR3 is 14 amino acids long. The V gene's germline CDR1 is SGHDT and CDR2 YYEEEE. Trimming stripped 0 bases from V and 9 bases from J, with 16 bases between. CDR3 sequence: CASSLGQDQFGQYF. As DNA, the CDR3 is TGTGCCAGCAGCTTGGGACAGGACCAATTCGGGCAGTACTTC.

CDR3 region: CSVALEPSYNEQFF. CDR3 nucleotide sequence: TGCAGCGTTGCCCTCGAACCATCCTACAATGAGCAGTTCTTC. The chain is built from TRBV29-1 and TRBJ2-1, with unresolved D. V shed 4 bases and J shed 1 base, with 11 bases lying between them. Germline values: CDR1 SQVTM, CDR2 ANQGSEA. The CDR3 loop spans 14 amino acids.

V and J are TRBV7-3 and TRBJ1-2; 12 bases fit TRBD1. Germline V CDR1 and CDR2: SGHTA, FQGTGA. V gave up 5 bases and J gave up 8 bases; unmatched junction bases: 12. This CDR3 comprises 16 residues. The CDR3 nucleotides read TGTGCCAGCAGCCGTGGGGGGGGACAGGGGGCCGGCGGCTACACCTTC. The encoded protein is CASSRGGGQGAGGYTF.

This clonotype appeared a few times. This chain uses TRBV6-2 or TRBV6-3 with TRBJ2-2; 7 bases align to TRBD1. Germline CDR1 and CDR2: MNHEY and SVGEGT. This CDR3 contains 12 residues. This chain's CDR3 is CAGGANTGELFF. In DNA, the CDR3 is TGTGCAGGGGGCGCGAACACCGGGGAGCTGTTTTTT.

This clonotype was seen a few times. This chain uses TRBV5-6 with TRBJ1-1; D is perhaps TRBD1 (5 bases). Trimming removed 2 bases at V and 5 bases at J, with 13 bases between. Germline V gives CDR1 SGHDT, CDR2 YYEEEE. The CDR3 runs to 14 residues. CDR3 in DNA: TGTGCCAGCAGCTTTGGCAGGGCGAGGACTGAAGCTTTCTTT. Translated, it gives CASSFGRARTEAFF.

This clonotype occurred many times. This chain joins TRBV6-1 and TRBJ1-1; 7 nucleotides match TRBD1. Looked up from germline, CDR1 is MNHNS and CDR2 is SASEGT. There are 13 residues in the CDR3. V shed 5 bases and J 3 bases; nucleotides not matched to a gene: 3. The CDR3 region has the DNA TGTGCCAGCAGTCCCAGGGGGTACACTGAAGCTTTCTTT. Translating it yields CASSPRGYTEAFF.

This clonotype came up many times. The rearrangement joins TRBV3-1 to TRBJ2-7; D gene uncertain. This CDR3 region has 13 residues. CDR1 is LGHDT and CDR2 is YNNKEL in the germline V gene (reference sequence). Trimming pared 0 bases from V and 4 bases from J, leaving 7 bases between. CDR3 coding DNA: TGTGCCAGCAGCCAAGAATGGCAGTACGAGCAGTACTTC. Translation: CASSQEWQYEQYF.

Remarks on this clonotype: Since a much larger clone is just one base distant, this may be a read error. The chain combines TRBV3-1 with TRBJ1-2, with 9 bases identical to TRBD1. The CDR3 has 14 amino acids. The germline CDR1 and CDR2 sequences are LGHDT and YNNKEL (reference sequence). CDR3: CATSQMDRGSGYTF. Here the CDR3 DNA reads TGTGCCACCAGCCAGATGGACAGGGGAAGTGGCTACACCTTC.

The rearrangement links TRBV3-2 to TRBJ2-1; the table's D call, TRBD2, was not checked against the DNA. TRBV3-2 is a pseudogene. The CDR3 is 17 amino acids. DNA for the CDR3: TGTGCCAGCAGCCAAGATCCGTTGCGGGAGGGTGGCGATGAGCAGTTCTTC. It specifies CASSQDPLREGGDEQFF.

At least ten counts were recorded for this clonotype. This chain uses TRBV20-1 with TRBJ2-5; 8 positions match TRBD2. This CDR3 has 14 residues. Germline-derived CDR1 and CDR2 are DFQATT and SNEGSKA (reference sequence). V gave up 3 bases and J gave up 2 bases; unmatched junction bases: 5. CDR3 protein: CSARVSGGQETQYF. The CDR3 DNA reads as TGCAGTGCTAGGGTCAGCGGGGGTCAAGAGACCCAGTACTTC.

This clonotype was seen only a few times. J is TRBJ2-7 and V is TRBV6-1; the match to TRBD2 covers 14 bases. V lost 6 bases to trimming and J lost 6 bases; unmatched junction nucleotides: 10. Germline V gene lookup returns CDR1 MNHNS and CDR2 SASEGT. This CDR3 has 16 residues. The CDR3 protein is CASSGGTSGSLREQYF. CDR3 bases: TGTGCCAGCAGCGGCGGGACTAGCGGGAGTCTACGCGAGCAGTACTTC.

This clonotype was picked up many times. The chain couples TRBV7-2 to TRBJ2-5, with D hard to call. CDR3 size: 14 residues. Looked up from germline, CDR1 is SGHTA and CDR2 is FQGNSA. V was clipped by 1 base and J by 5 bases, with 11 bases between them. The CDR3 sequence: CASSLVGGKETQYF. CDR3 sequence (DNA): TGTGCCAGCAGCTTAGTGGGTGGTAAGGAGACCCAGTACTTC.

At least ten counts were recorded for this clonotype. The chain links TRBV11-1 to TRBJ2-1; TRBD2 is a possible D gene (5 bases). Germline V lookup: CDR1 SGHAT, CDR2 FQDESV (reference sequence). CDR3 length: 15 residues. Between the trimmed V and J ends, which lost 6 bases and 0 bases, there was a span of 12 bases. The DNA for the CDR3 is TGTGCCAGCAGTTTTAGCGTGAACTCCTACAATGAGCAGTTCTTC. Translation: CASSFSVNSYNEQFF.

This clonotype has a handful of counts. V is TRBV2 and J is TRBJ1-3; 7 positions match TRBD1. The CDR3 has 15 residues. Trimming at V came to 4 bases and at J to 2 bases, leaving 5 bases not matched to a gene. The V gene's germline CDR1 is SNHLY and CDR2 FYNNEI. For the CDR3, the DNA is TGTGCCAGCAGTGCCGGAGGGGGCGCTGGAAACACCATATATTTT. It encodes CASSAGGGAGNTIYF. Full variable domain (missing parts from reference TRBV2 and TRBJ1-3): EPEVTQTPSHQVTQMGQEVILRCVPISNHLYFYWYRQILGQKVEFLVSFYNNEISEKSEIFDDQFSVERPDGSNFTLKIRSTKLEDSAMYFCASSAGGGAGNTIYFGEGSWLTVV.

This clonotype was recorded at least ten times. The rearrangement uses TRBV29-1 and TRBJ2-5; no clear D. Trimming took 3 bases from V and 1 from J, leaving 9 bases between them. Germline V gene lookup returns CDR1 SQVTM and CDR2 ANQGSEA. The CDR3 has 13 amino acids. The CDR3 loop is CSVELDLQETQYF. CDR3 in DNA: TGCAGCGTTGAGCTGGATCTCCAAGAGACCCAGTACTTC.

The chain is built from TRBV14 and TRBJ2-1, with D uncertain. Between the trimmed V and J ends, which lost 6 bases and 10 bases, there was a span of 13 bases. Germline CDR1 and CDR2: SGHDN and FVKESK. The CDR3 is 12 amino acids. CDR3 DNA: TGTGCCAGCAGACTCACACTTCGCGAGCAGTTCTTC. Its translation is CASRLTLREQFF.

This clonotype was recorded at least ten times. The CDR3 reads CASSPGQDSYEQYF. The CDR3 DNA is TGTGCCAGCAGTCCGGGACAGGACTCCTACGAGCAGTACTTC. V gene TRBV28 combines with J gene TRBJ2-7; TRBD1 matches 8 bases. V shed 5 bases and J 0 bases; nucleotides not matched to a gene: 3. Germline V lookup: CDR1 MDHEN, CDR2 SYDVKM. This CDR3 has 14 amino acids.

The sample holds one count of this clonotype. This chain links TRBV7-3 with TRBJ2-7; tentative D call: TRBD1 (5 bases). V dropped 5 bases and J dropped 1 base, with 15 bases sitting between them. This CDR3 is built from 15 residues. Germline CDR1 SGHTA, CDR2 FQGTGA. This CDR3 is CASSTPTKGSYEQYF. The CDR3 bases are TGTGCCAGCAGCACACCGACCAAGGGGTCCTACGAGCAGTACTTC.

The chain carries TRBV10-3 and TRBJ2-7; D is unresolved. The CDR3 consists of 12 residues. Trimming pared 6 bases from V and 4 bases from J, leaving 10 bases between. The germline gives CDR1 ENHRY, CDR2 SYGVKD. This CDR3 is CAISLPGYEQYF. DNA of the CDR3: TGTGCCATCAGCCTCCCTGGTTACGAGCAGTACTTC.

The chain is built from TRBV7-8 and TRBJ1-1; 7 bases line up with TRBD1. Trimming at V came to 5 bases and at J to 4 bases, leaving 10 bases not matched to a gene. The CDR3 contains 15 residues. Germline V CDR1 and CDR2: SGHVS, FQNEAQ. CDR3 DNA sequence: TGTGCCAGCAGCCCGAAGGACAGGCGGGGCACTGAAGCTTTCTTT. This codes for CASSPKDRRGTEAFF. Complete variable domain (other parts from reference TRBV7-8 and TRBJ1-1): GAGVSQSPRYKVAKRGQDVALRCDPISGHVSLFWYQQALGQGPEFLTYFQNEAQLDKSGLPSDRFFAERPEGSVSTLKIQRTQQEDSAVYLCASSPKDRRGTEAFFGQGTRLTVV.

This clonotype was observed at least ten times. The genes are TRBV30 and TRBJ1-5; possible D gene TRBD1, 5 bases. The ends were cut back, 4 bases at V and 4 bases at J, with 17 bases in the middle. From germline, CDR1 is GTSNPN and CDR2 SVGIG (reference sequence). There are 15 residues in the CDR3. Here the CDR3 reads CAWTPGLGQNQPQHF. In DNA, the CDR3 is TGTGCCTGGACCCCTGGTTTGGGGCAGAATCAGCCCCAGCATTTT.

This clonotype was detected ten times or more. This chain connects TRBV2 to TRBJ1-5, with 9 bases fitting TRBD1. After removal of 6 bases from V and 6 bases from J, the junction contained 9 bases not matched to a gene. Germline V gene lookup returns CDR1 SNHLY and CDR2 FYNNEI. The CDR3 contains 15 residues. The DNA for the CDR3 is TGTGCCAGCAGAGCCGGGACAGGGAGGGGTCAGCCCCAGCATTTT. Amino acids: CASRAGTGRGQPQHF. The entire variable domain, with the rest obtained from reference TRBV2 and TRBJ1-5, is as follows: EPEVTQTPSHQVTQMGQEVILRCVPISNHLYFYWYRQILGQKVEFLVSFYNNEISEKSEIFDDQFSVERPDGSNFTLKIRSTKLEDSAMYFCASRAGTGRGQPQHFGDGTRLSIL.

This clonotype showed up many times. The rearrangement links TRBV28 to TRBJ2-5; 10 bases map to TRBD1. J was trimmed by 7 bases and V by 7 bases; bases with no gene match: 12. The CDR3 runs 15 residues. Germline V gene data show CDR1 as MDHEN and CDR2 as SYDVKM. The CDR3: CASTRGGTGAGTQYF. The CDR3 DNA is TGTGCCAGCACTAGGGGCGGGACAGGGGCCGGGACCCAGTACTTC.

Many counts were recorded for this clonotype. CDR3: CASSLSLSRSNTEAFF. The CDR3 bases are TGCGCCAGCAGCTTGTCCTTATCCAGATCGAACACTGAAGCTTTCTTT. The V call is TRBV5-1, the J call TRBJ1-1; D gene ambiguous. The germline gives CDR1 SGHRS, CDR2 YFSETQ. The ends were cut back, 1 base at V and 1 base at J, with 14 bases in the middle. The CDR3 length is 16 residues.

The chain uses TRBV20-1 and TRBJ1-3; 8 nucleotides agree with TRBD1. V was pared by 3 bases and J by 2 bases, with 6 bases of the junction left unmatched. This CDR3 region has 15 residues. CDR1 is DFQATT and CDR2 is SNEGSKA in the germline V gene (reference sequence). The CDR3 loop reads CSASPGTGAGNTIYF. Here the CDR3 DNA reads TGCAGTGCTAGCCCTGGGACAGGAGCTGGAAACACCATATATTTT.

This clonotype was counted ten times or more. This rearrangement joins TRBV7-2 to TRBJ1-1; TRBD1 might be the D (6 bases). The germline CDR1 and CDR2 sequences are SGHTA and FQGNSA. CDR3 size: 14 residues. V lost 0 bases and J 4 bases, leaving 9 bases between the germline ends. The DNA of the CDR3 is TGTGCCAGCAGCTTAGCTCAGGGGACCACTGAAGCTTTCTTT. Its protein is CASSLAQGTTEAFF.